This entry lists 29 T cell receptor beta chains sequenced from one sample in a study of radiation and T cells in renal cell carcinoma. Noted time point: blood 2 weeks post-SBRT. Treatment reported: 15 Gy SBRT to primary tumor, nephrectomy 4 weeks later. The table came from immunoSEQ multiplex PCR; TCRdb's copy has only in-frame clones and leaves some out. The sample consists of 70,000 to 100,000 clones, 65% to 90% of them appearing once. The input for sequencing was blood, taken from a patient whose treatment included radiotherapy and nephrectomy. The receptors derive from a woman between 50 and 59 years old with renal cell carcinoma.

This chain links TRBV5-5 with TRBJ2-7; TRBD2 matches at 7 bases. Germline V lookup: CDR1 SGHKS, CDR2 YYEKEE (reference sequence). This CDR3 has 14 amino acids. V lost 1 base to trimming and J lost 4 bases; unmatched junction nucleotides: 5. In DNA form, the CDR3 reads TGTGCCAGCAGCTTGATGTGGGAGGGATACGAGCAGTACTTC. Translation: CASSLMWEGYEQYF.

DNA for the CDR3: TGTGCCAGCACCCCAAGTTATGTGGGCGGTTTGAACACTGAAGCTTTCTTT. This codes for CASTPSYVGGLNTEAFF. This chain joins TRBV7-2 and TRBJ1-1, with D unresolved. V dropped 7 bases and J dropped 0 bases, with 21 bases sitting between them. CDR3 length equals 17 residues. From germline, CDR1 is SGHTA and CDR2 FQGNSA.

The rearrangement joins TRBV5-6 to TRBJ2-7; either TRBD1 or TRBD2 may supply D (5 bases each). CDR3 length: 14 amino acids. Germline loops: CDR1 SGHDT, CDR2 YYEEEE. V was shortened by 9 bases and J by 0 bases, with 16 bases between the two germline ends. CDR3 nucleotides: TGTGCCACCAACCCCCGAGGGACCTCCTACGAGCAGTACTTC. Its protein product is CATNPRGTSYEQYF.

The chain uses TRBV11-2 and TRBJ1-4, with D maybe TRBD1 (5 bases). From germline, CDR1 is SGHAT and CDR2 FQNNGV. V lost 2 bases, J lost 8 bases, and 12 bases lay in between. This CDR3 region has 14 residues. CDR3 bases: TGTGCCAGCAGCTTACAGGGTTTATCGGAAAAACTGTTTTTT. Translating gives CASSLQGLSEKLFF.

This clone was picked up one time. V usage is TRBV19 and J usage is TRBJ2-3, with D tentatively TRBD1 (6 bases). Per the germline V gene, CDR1 is LNHDA and CDR2 is SQIVND (reference sequence). Trimming stripped 7 bases from V and 2 bases from J, with 22 bases between. There are 17 residues in the CDR3. CDR3 region: CASTTRATGEDTDTQYF. In DNA, the CDR3 is TGTGCCAGTACCACACGAGCGACAGGTGAAGACACAGATACGCAGTATTTT. The full variable domain, rest sourced from reference TRBV19 and TRBJ2-3, is DGGITQSPKYLFRKEGQNVTLSCEQNLNHDAMYWYRQDPGQGLRLIYYSQIVNDFQKGDIAEGYSVSREKKESFPLTVTSAQKNPTAFYLCASTTRATGEDTDTQYFGPGTRLTVL.

The sample holds a few counts of this clone. The V gene is TRBV9, the J gene TRBJ1-3, with D perhaps matching TRBD1 (5 bases). Germline V gives CDR1 SGDLS, CDR2 YYNGEE. Trimming removed 3 bases at V and 0 bases at J, with 13 bases between. The length of the CDR3 is 16 residues. The CDR3 bases are TGTGCCAGCAGCGAGAACAGGAGGAGCTCTGGAAACACCATATATTTT. Its protein is CASSENRRSSGNTIYF.

This chain uses TRBV4-3 with TRBJ2-2, with 8 bases fitting TRBD2. The V gene end was trimmed by 1 base and the J gene end by 8 bases; junction bases not matched to a gene: 9. The CDR3 runs to 16 residues. The germline gives CDR1 LGHNA, CDR2 YSLEER. The CDR3, as DNA: TGCGCCAGCAGCCAAGTTCCAGCGGGGGAGGTAGGGGAGCTGTTTTTT. Its protein product is CASSQVPAGEVGELFF.

The J gene is TRBJ2-7, the V gene TRBV28; possibly TRBD1 for D (5 bases). The CDR3 length is 15 residues. Trimming took off 1 base at V and 0 bases at J, with 10 bases between the two ends. Looked up from germline, CDR1 is MDHEN and CDR2 is SYDVKM. CDR3 amino acids: CASSLLGAGSYEQYF. In nucleotides, the CDR3 is TGTGCCAGCAGTTTATTAGGGGCAGGCTCCTACGAGCAGTACTTC. Full variable domain (remainder filled in from reference TRBV28 and TRBJ2-7): DVKVTQSSRYLVKRTGEKVFLECVQDMDHENMFWYRQDPGLGLRLIYFSYDVKMKEKGDIPEGYSVSREKKERFSLILESASTNQTSMYLCASSLLGAGSYEQYFGPGTRLTVT.

The rearrangement uses TRBV27 and TRBJ2-7; D gene unclear. Germline lookup yields CDR1 MNHEY and CDR2 SMNVEV (reference sequence). The CDR3 is 13 amino acids. The V end lost 6 bases, the J end lost 3 bases, and 12 bases lay between the germline ends. CDR3 loop: CASRPPGGYEQYF. The CDR3 DNA reads as TGTGCCAGCAGACCCCCGGGCGGCTACGAGCAGTACTTC.

The V and J genes are TRBV4-3 and TRBJ2-1; tentatively, D is TRBD2 (6 bases). The ends were cut back, 5 bases at V and 8 bases at J, with 25 bases in the middle. Germline values: CDR1 LGHNA, CDR2 YSLEER. The CDR3 covers 17 residues. The CDR3 DNA is TGCGCCAGCAGCAAGCGTCGGGCTGCGGAGGGCCACCATGAGCAGTTCTTC. Its translation: CASSKRRAAEGHHEQFF.

The chain joins TRBV7-2 to TRBJ2-3, with D hard to call. Per germline, CDR1 SGHTA and CDR2 FQGNSA. V was shortened by 5 bases and J by 6 bases, with 12 bases between the two germline ends. The CDR3 spans 13 residues. The CDR3, as DNA: TGTGCCAGCAGCGCCCGTGGCCCGGATACGCAGTATTTT. This encodes CASSARGPDTQYF.

The chain employs TRBV2 and TRBJ2-6; D is undetermined. Between the trimmed V and J ends, which lost 8 bases and 0 bases, there was a span of 8 bases. The CDR3 extends over 14 amino acids. Germline loops: CDR1 SNHLY, CDR2 FYNNEI. The CDR3 spells CASQIDSGANVLTF. CDR3 sequence (DNA): TGTGCCAGCCAAATCGACTCTGGGGCCAACGTCCTGACTTTC.

This rearrangement joins TRBV5-1 to TRBJ2-1, with 9 nucleotides matching TRBD1. This CDR3 has 15 residues. Looked up from germline, CDR1 is SGHRS and CDR2 is YFSETQ. V trimming: 9 bases; J trimming: 3 bases; junction bases outside the gene matches: 10. The CDR3 sequence: CATYRGPYDYNEQFF. CDR3 in DNA: TGCGCCACTTACAGGGGGCCCTACGACTACAATGAGCAGTTCTTC.

This clone has just one count. The chain uses TRBV11-2 and TRBJ2-2, with D tentatively TRBD1 or TRBD2 (6 bases each). Germline V lookup: CDR1 SGHAT, CDR2 FQNNGV. V was pared by 2 bases and J by 5 bases, with 18 bases between. This CDR3 is 17 amino acids long. The CDR3 here is CASSLTRGEGGTGELFF. The CDR3 coding sequence is TGTGCCAGCAGCTTAACCAGGGGTGAGGGAGGTACCGGGGAGCTGTTTTTT.

The chain links TRBV4-3 to TRBJ1-5; D is perhaps TRBD1 (5 bases). V was shortened by 3 bases and J by 9 bases, with 15 bases between the two germline ends. Germline assignment: CDR1 LGHNA and CDR2 YSLEER. This CDR3 is 14 amino acids long. CDR3 DNA: TGCGCCAGCAGCCAGGGGCGGGCTGGGGGGCCCCAGCATTTT. Translating gives CASSQGRAGGPQHF.

V usage is TRBV10-3 and J usage is TRBJ2-1; no clear D. The V end was cut by 4 bases, the J end by 0 bases, with 4 bases between. The CDR3 sequence is 13 residues long. Germline lookup yields CDR1 ENHRY and CDR2 SYGVKD. CDR3 amino acids: CAISVDSYNEQFF. CDR3 nucleotide sequence: TGTGCCATCAGTGTCGACTCCTACAATGAGCAGTTCTTC.

This clone was counted a few times. The rearrangement links TRBV6-5 to TRBJ1-1, with TRBD1 as a possible D gene (5 bases). The germline gives CDR1 MNHEY, CDR2 SVGAGI. The germline V and J ends were trimmed by 7 bases and 2 bases, with 8 bases remaining between them. The CDR3 contains 12 residues. The CDR3 here is CASKRGNTEAFF. In DNA form, the CDR3 reads TGTGCCAGCAAGAGGGGCAACACTGAAGCTTTCTTT.

This clone was detected a few times. The genes are TRBV14 and TRBJ1-6; D not certain. V lost 4 bases and J lost 8, with 6 bases in between. The germline V gene has CDR1 SGHDN and CDR2 FVKESK. The CDR3 sequence is 12 residues long. This chain's CDR3 is CASSLVDSPLHF. The CDR3 nucleotides read TGTGCCAGCAGCCTAGTAGATTCACCCCTCCACTTT.

This chain joins TRBV19 and TRBJ1-2; 10 bases are shared with TRBD1. V dropped 6 bases and J dropped 6; count of bases not matched to a gene: 10. CDR1 and CDR2 from the germline V gene are LNHDA and SQIVND (reference sequence). CDR3 length: 15 amino acids. CDR3 DNA sequence: TGTGCCAGTAGATGGGACAGGGGAGGTCGTGATGGCTACACCTTC. Translation: CASRWDRGGRDGYTF.

The chain links TRBV6-5 to TRBJ1-3, with 9 bases lining up with TRBD1. The V segment lost 4 bases and the J segment 4 bases; nucleotides outside the gene matches: 2. This CDR3 region has 14 residues. The germline CDR1 and CDR2 sequences are MNHEY and SVGAGI. The CDR3: CASSSTGGGNTIYF. The CDR3 DNA reads as TGTGCCAGCAGTTCCACAGGGGGCGGAAACACCATATATTTT.

The chain couples TRBV11-1 to TRBJ1-2; D unresolved. The CDR3 spans 15 residues. V shed 5 bases and J shed 7 bases, with 20 bases lying between them. The germline V gene encodes CDR1 SGHAT and CDR2 FQDESV (reference sequence). The CDR3 reads CASSPVPWFLGGYTF. The CDR3 DNA sequence: TGTGCCAGCAGCCCGGTTCCCTGGTTCTTAGGTGGCTACACCTTC.

The chain has TRBV5-8 and TRBJ1-5; D is unresolved. Trimming left V 2 bases short and J 3 bases short, with 9 bases between. CDR1 and CDR2 (germline): SGHTS, YDEGEE. The CDR3 is 14 residues long. CDR3 sequence (DNA): TGTGCCAGCAGCTTTGGCGGCCTCAATCAGCCCCAGCATTTT. Its translation is CASSFGGLNQPQHF.

This sequence joins TRBV20-1 and TRBJ2-1; D is ambiguous. CDR3 length: 11 residues. CDR1 is DFQATT and CDR2 is SNEGSKA in the germline V gene (reference sequence). V dropped 5 bases and J dropped 10 bases, with 12 bases sitting between them. The CDR3 region has the DNA TGCAGTGCTCCCGCTCCACTCGAGCAGTTCTTC. It translates to CSAPAPLEQFF.

This clone was counted between two and nine times. The chain links TRBV9 to TRBJ2-3; D ambiguous. Germline V gene lookup returns CDR1 SGDLS and CDR2 YYNGEE. Trimming cost V 4 bases and J 6 bases, with 9 bases left between them. The CDR3 extends over 12 amino acids. In DNA, the CDR3 is TGTGCCAGCAGCCACGACTGGGATACGCAGTATTTT. Amino acids: CASSHDWDTQYF.

This clone was counted between two and nine times. This chain joins TRBV9 and TRBJ2-1; 8 bases are a match to TRBD2. The CDR3 has 16 amino acids. After removal of 4 bases from V and 2 bases from J, the junction contained 8 bases not matched to a gene. Germline CDR1 and CDR2: SGDLS and YYNGEE. The CDR3 DNA is TGTGCCAGCAGCCCCCGACCGGGACTAGCCTACAATGAGCAGTTCTTC. Translated: CASSPRPGLAYNEQFF.

This chain uses TRBV19 with TRBJ2-5; D is perhaps TRBD2 (6 bases). CDR3 length equals 17 residues. V dropped 7 bases and J dropped 1 base, with 22 bases sitting between them. The V gene's germline CDR1 is LNHDA and CDR2 SQIVND (reference sequence). The CDR3 DNA is TGTGCCAGTAATTCTCAACGGGGCGGGAATTTCCAAGAGACCCAGTACTTC. It encodes CASNSQRGGNFQETQYF.

This clone appeared once. CDR3 residues: CASSYERENNEQFF. The CDR3 region has the DNA TGTGCCAGCAGCTACGAGCGGGAGAACAATGAGCAGTTCTTC. The chain uses TRBV11-2 and TRBJ2-1, with 8 nucleotides matching TRBD2. The V gene's germline CDR1 is SGHAT and CDR2 FQNNGV. This CDR3 is 14 amino acids long. Unmatched junction bases numbered 4, after V lost 4 bases and J lost 5 bases.

The V gene is TRBV19, the J gene TRBJ2-2; TRBD2 is a possible D gene (5 bases). The CDR3 sequence is 14 residues long. The ends were cut back, 6 bases at V and 0 bases at J, with 8 bases in the middle. In germline, CDR1 is LNHDA, CDR2 SQIVND (reference sequence). The CDR3 loop reads CASSLGANTGELFF. For the CDR3, the DNA is TGTGCCAGTAGCCTCGGGGCGAACACCGGGGAGCTGTTTTTT.

V and J are TRBV6-5 and TRBJ2-7, with a tentative D call TRBD1 (5 bases). The CDR3 spans 14 residues. Germline loops: CDR1 MNHEY, CDR2 SVGAGI. V was cut by 5 bases and J by 3 bases, with 14 bases left in between. The CDR3 spells CASSLRDGGYEQYF. DNA of the CDR3: TGTGCCAGCAGTCTCAGGGATGGCGGCTACGAGCAGTACTTC.